This entry lists 31 T cell receptor beta chains sequenced from one sample in a study of T cell repertoires and HLA-DP antigens. Their antigen targets remain unknown. Measured with immunoSEQ multiplex PCR; TCRdb has only the in-frame clones, and not every one. Of about 110,000 clones in the sample, nearly 95% were seen once. Material: CD4+ T cells from PBMCs. These receptors were collected from a woman aged 18-35 years in good health and CMV-seronegative.

The CDR3 DNA reads TGTGCCAGCGCTACAGGGTCCTACAATGAGCAGTTCTTC. Encoded protein: CASATGSYNEQFF. The chain combines TRBV7-8 with TRBJ2-1; D might be TRBD1 (6 bases). The CDR3 consists of 13 residues. Trimming removed 8 bases from V and 1 base from J, with 9 bases in between. In germline, CDR1 is SGHVS, CDR2 FQNEAQ.

The chain uses TRBV25-1 and TRBJ1-4; 8 nucleotides line up with TRBD1. The CDR3 loop spans 14 amino acids. Germline V lookup: CDR1 MGHDK, CDR2 SYGVNS. The junction had 7 bases not matched to a gene; V was cut back by 6 bases and J by 7 bases. CDR3 in amino acids: CASSPGGNGEKLFF. CDR3 in DNA: TGTGCCAGCAGCCCAGGGGGCAATGGTGAAAAACTGTTTTTT.

The chain carries TRBV5-6 and TRBJ1-6; D ambiguous. The CDR3 sequence is 12 residues long. The V gene lost 4 bases and the J gene lost 12 bases, with 11 bases spanning the gap. Germline-derived CDR1 and CDR2 are SGHDT and YYEEEE. CDR3 in amino acids: CASSPPWGPLHF. The CDR3 nucleotides read TGTGCCAGCAGCCCCCCTTGGGGACCCCTCCACTTT.

The rearrangement links TRBV11-3 to TRBJ2-3; D may be TRBD1 or TRBD2 (5 bases each). V was shortened by 1 base and J by 11 bases, with 13 bases between the two germline ends. CDR3 length: 13 amino acids. Looked up from germline, CDR1 is SGHNT and CDR2 is YENEEA. The CDR3 reads CASSLAGTSGQYF. The CDR3 coding sequence is TGTGCCAGCAGCTTAGCTGGGACCTCCGGGCAGTATTTT. The variable domain in full, completed from reference TRBV11-3 and TRBJ2-3, reads EAGVVQSPRYKIIEKKQPVAFWCNPISGHNTLYWYLQNLGQGPELLIRYENEEAVDDSQLPKDRFSAERLKGVDSTLKIQPAELGDSAVYLCASSLAGTSGQYFGPGTRLTVL.

The gene calls are TRBV28 and TRBJ2-3; 7 positions agree with TRBD2. Germline lookup yields CDR1 MDHEN and CDR2 SYDVKM. V lost 5 bases and J lost 0; bases outside the gene matches: 5. CDR3 length: 15 residues. The CDR3: CASSQTGGSTDTQYF. CDR3 coding DNA: TGTGCCAGCAGTCAAACGGGGGGTAGCACAGATACGCAGTATTTT.

The chain uses TRBV10-3 and TRBJ2-7, with 8 positions matching TRBD2. Germline V lookup: CDR1 ENHRY, CDR2 SYGVKD. The CDR3 runs to 12 residues. V was pared by 8 bases and J by 6 bases, with 6 bases of the junction left unmatched. The CDR3 is CAIVTGGREQYF. CDR3 sequence (DNA): TGTGCCATCGTAACGGGAGGGCGCGAGCAGTACTTC.

This chain connects TRBV5-6 to TRBJ1-1; perhaps TRBD1 as D (5 bases). Germline CDR1 and CDR2: SGHDT and YYEEEE. The CDR3 runs to 13 residues. Trimming took off 3 bases at V and 3 bases at J, with 9 bases between the two ends. The CDR3 loop is CASSSGGDTEAFF. The CDR3 DNA is TGTGCCAGCAGCTCCGGGGGGGACACTGAAGCTTTCTTT.

CDR3 sequence (DNA): TGTGCCAGCAGCTCCAGACTCGGAAACGGGGAGCTGTTTTTT. As protein: CASSSRLGNGELFF. This chain joins TRBV11-3 and TRBJ2-2; the D is unclear. The germline V and J ends were trimmed by 4 bases and 7 bases, with 13 bases remaining between them. Germline V lookup: CDR1 SGHNT, CDR2 YENEEA. This CDR3 spans 14 amino acids.

The count of this clone is one. The rearrangement uses TRBV6-1 and TRBJ2-7, with a possible D match to TRBD2 (6 bases). This CDR3 contains 13 residues. The germline V gene has CDR1 MNHNS and CDR2 SASEGT. V lost 10 bases and J 1 base, leaving 14 bases between the germline ends. The CDR3, as DNA: TGTGCCACCAAGGCGGGGCCATCCTACGAGCAGTACTTC. Translated, it gives CATKAGPSYEQYF.

The CDR3: CASSQDGGSSGNTIYF. CDR3 in DNA: TGCGCCAGCAGCCAAGATGGGGGATCTAGTGGAAACACCATATATTTT. V and J are TRBV4-3 and TRBJ1-3, with D perhaps TRBD1 (5 bases). From germline, CDR1 is LGHNA and CDR2 YSLEER. Trimming took off 0 bases at V and 3 bases at J, with 12 bases between the two ends. CDR3 length: 16 residues.

The CDR3 DNA is TGTGCCAGCAGCGTAGGTAGGTCCCAAAGGGACACCGGGGAGCTGTTTTTT. This gives the protein CASSVGRSQRDTGELFF. This rearrangement joins TRBV9 to TRBJ2-2; D not resolved. CDR1 SGDLS and CDR2 YYNGEE come from the germline V gene. Trimming stripped 0 bases from V and 3 bases from J, with 15 bases between. This CDR3 spans 17 amino acids.

This chain uses TRBV6-6 with TRBJ2-1, with D hard to call. The V gene's germline CDR1 is MNHNY and CDR2 SVGAGI (reference sequence). The CDR3 contains 16 residues. The V gene lost 4 bases and the J gene lost 2 bases, with 15 bases spanning the gap. CDR3 sequence reads: CASSSHPTLTYNEQFF. CDR3 DNA: TGTGCCAGCAGTTCCCATCCGACCCTCACCTACAATGAGCAGTTCTTC.

The chain has TRBV5-1 and TRBJ1-4; TRBD1 matches at 8 bases. This CDR3 spans 16 amino acids. Germline V gene data show CDR1 as SGHRS and CDR2 as YFSETQ. Unmatched junction bases numbered 8, after V lost 0 bases and J lost 7 bases. The CDR3 DNA sequence: TGCGCCAGCAGCTTGGGCTGGGCAGGGGGCACTGAAAAACTGTTTTTT. This sequence encodes CASSLGWAGGTEKLFF.

The chain uses TRBV28 and TRBJ1-2; D gene uncertain. The germline V gene has CDR1 MDHEN and CDR2 SYDVKM. V dropped 2 bases and J dropped 8 bases, with 9 bases sitting between them. The CDR3 runs to 12 residues. The CDR3 DNA sequence: TGTGCCAGCAGTTTAGGGCTAGGAGGCTACACCTTC. It encodes CASSLGLGGYTF.

The chain links TRBV11-2 to TRBJ2-3; no firm D call. From germline, CDR1 is SGHAT and CDR2 FQNNGV. CDR3 size: 12 residues. The germline V and J ends were trimmed by 1 base and 6 bases, with 5 bases remaining between them. The DNA for the CDR3 is TGTGCCAGCAGCTTAGTCAGGGATACGCAGTATTTT. Translated, it gives CASSLVRDTQYF.

The rearrangement joins TRBV9 to TRBJ1-2; 9 bases map to TRBD1. CDR1 is SGDLS and CDR2 is YYNGEE in the germline V gene. The CDR3 is 15 residues long. Unmatched junction bases numbered 7, after V lost 4 bases and J lost 3 bases. CDR3 bases: TGTGCCAGCAGCATGGGACAGGGTAAATACTATGGCTACACCTTC. Translating it yields CASSMGQGKYYGYTF.

In this sample, this clone turned up a few times. This chain joins TRBV7-2 and TRBJ1-2; D might be TRBD1 (5 bases). Germline V gene data show CDR1 as SGHTA and CDR2 as FQGNSA. The CDR3 has 14 residues. Trimming took off 4 bases at V and 4 bases at J, with 13 bases between the two ends. Here the CDR3 reads CASSSRTRAYGYTF. The CDR3 DNA is TGTGCCAGCAGCTCTCGGACACGAGCCTATGGCTACACCTTC.

The chain combines TRBV11-2 with TRBJ2-1; D ambiguous. Per germline, CDR1 SGHAT and CDR2 FQNNGV. V gave up 0 bases and J gave up 7 bases, with 16 bases separating them. The CDR3 is 16 residues long. This chain's CDR3 is CASSLDLPPNSNEQFF. For the CDR3, the DNA is TGTGCCAGCAGCTTAGATCTCCCCCCTAATAGTAATGAGCAGTTCTTC.

The CDR3 loop reads CASSSRVYNEQFF. Written as DNA, the CDR3 is TGTGCCAGCAGTTCAAGGGTTTACAATGAGCAGTTCTTC. The rearrangement uses TRBV6-1 and TRBJ2-1, with no clear D. This CDR3 spans 13 amino acids. Trimming stripped 5 bases from V and 4 bases from J, with 9 bases between. Germline loops: CDR1 MNHNS, CDR2 SASEGT.

J is TRBJ2-7 and V is TRBV5-1; D call uncertain. The CDR3 spans 16 residues. Germline V gene sequence: CDR1 SGHRS, CDR2 YFSETQ. Trimming stripped 0 bases from V and 3 bases from J, with 16 bases between. CDR3 in DNA: TGCGCCAGCAGCTTGGCCACGGGTAGCAGCAACTACGAGCAGTACTTC. It encodes CASSLATGSSNYEQYF.

Points on this clone: The same CDR3 can be traced to other DNA sequences in this sample. This rearrangement joins TRBV7-8 to TRBJ1-2; D is unresolved. Germline V CDR1 and CDR2: SGHVS, FQNEAQ. The V gene lost 1 base and the J gene lost 2 bases, with 5 bases spanning the gap. CDR3 length: 13 amino acids. CDR3 sequence (DNA): TGTGCCAGCAGCTTAGGCCAGAACTATGGCTACACCTTC. It codes for CASSLGQNYGYTF.

The chain employs TRBV7-2 and TRBJ2-3; D gene unclear. This CDR3 spans 18 amino acids. Trimming took 1 base from V and 0 from J, leaving 17 bases between them. The germline V gene encodes CDR1 SGHTA and CDR2 FQGNSA. CDR3 nucleotides: TGTGCCAGCAGCTTAGGGACCTTATCCTCCCCGAGCACAGATACGCAGTATTTT. Residues: CASSLGTLSSPSTDTQYF.

The chain joins TRBV11-2 to TRBJ2-7; D is perhaps TRBD1 (5 bases). This CDR3 spans 16 amino acids. V was cut by 0 bases and J by 5 bases, with 17 bases left in between. Germline-derived CDR1 and CDR2 are SGHAT and FQNNGV. Here the CDR3 DNA reads TGTGCCAGCAGCTTAGAGGGCAGGACAAGAGGAAACGAGCAGTACGTC. It encodes CASSLEGRTRGNEQYV.

The chain combines TRBV7-6 with TRBJ1-4, with D perhaps TRBD1 (5 bases). V dropped 1 base and J dropped 2 bases, with 8 bases sitting between them. The CDR3 contains 15 residues. Germline values: CDR1 SGHVS, CDR2 FNYEAQ. The CDR3 nucleotides are TGTGCCAGCAGCTTAGGGGGGGGGACTAATGAAAAACTGTTTTTT. Its protein is CASSLGGGTNEKLFF.

The genes are TRBV7-9 and TRBJ2-7; tentatively, D is TRBD2 (6 bases). Germline-derived CDR1 and CDR2 are SEHNR and FQNEAQ (reference sequence). The V end lost 6 bases, the J end lost 6 bases, and 15 bases lay between the germline ends. The CDR3 is 13 residues long. For the CDR3, the DNA is TGTGCCAGCAGTCCGGAACTAGCAGGCGAGCAGTACTTC. This codes for CASSPELAGEQYF.

The chain links TRBV6-5 to TRBJ2-5; possibly TRBD2 for D (5 bases). The ends were cut back, 0 bases at V and 5 bases at J, with 13 bases in the middle. The length of the CDR3 is 15 residues. Germline CDR1 is MNHEY and CDR2 is SVGAGI. The CDR3, as DNA: TGTGCCAGCAGTTACTCGGAACTAGGAACGGAGACCCAGTACTTC. Its protein product is CASSYSELGTETQYF.

The V and J genes are TRBV27 and TRBJ1-6; no definite D call. V dropped 3 bases and J dropped 8 bases, with 17 bases sitting between them. The CDR3 is made up of 16 amino acids. Germline V gene lookup returns CDR1 MNHEY and CDR2 SMNVEV (reference sequence). CDR3 DNA: TGTGCCAGCAGTTTCGGGTACGGCCAGCGGTATTCACCCCTCCACTTT. Its translation is CASSFGYGQRYSPLHF.

This rearrangement joins TRBV27 to TRBJ1-1; TRBD1 might be the D (5 bases). V was pared by 2 bases and J by 1 base, with 8 bases between. Germline loops: CDR1 MNHEY, CDR2 SMNVEV (reference sequence). The CDR3 is 14 amino acids. CDR3 in DNA: TGTGCCAGCAGTTTACCAGGGAAGAACACTGAAGCTTTCTTT. Translation gives CASSLPGKNTEAFF.

For the CDR3, the DNA is TGTGCCAGCGGGACTCGCGGGGAGGTAAACATTCAGTACTTC. Its translation is CASGTRGEVNIQYF. The J gene is TRBJ2-4, the V gene TRBV28; possibly TRBD2 for D (6 bases). The CDR3 contains 14 residues. The ends were cut back, 8 bases at V and 6 bases at J, with 17 bases in the middle. The V gene's germline CDR1 is MDHEN and CDR2 SYDVKM.

J is TRBJ1-3 and V is TRBV19, with 7 bases lining up with TRBD1. V lost 6 bases to trimming and J lost 0 bases; unmatched junction nucleotides: 8. The CDR3 spans 16 residues. Germline lookup yields CDR1 LNHDA and CDR2 SQIVND (reference sequence). For the CDR3, the DNA is TGTGCCAGTAGGGTAAAGGGACAGCGCTCTGGAAACACCATATATTTT. It yields the protein CASRVKGQRSGNTIYF.

The chain has TRBV11-2 and TRBJ2-6; 8 bases line up with TRBD1. V lost 5 bases to trimming and J lost 2 bases; unmatched junction nucleotides: 5. The CDR3 loop spans 16 amino acids. Germline V gene lookup returns CDR1 SGHAT and CDR2 FQNNGV. DNA of the CDR3: TGTGCCAGCAGCAACCGGGACAGGCCTGGGGCCAACGTCCTGACTTTC. This translates into CASSNRDRPGANVLTF.